This record concerns one T cell receptor (beta chain) sequence. Antigen unknown. Assay: immunoSEQ multiplex PCR; the TCRdb copy retains only in-frame clones and omits some. Counted here are roughly 320,000 clones, more than 75% occurring once; the ten biggest clones make up around 16%. The data were obtained in a study of shared clonotypes between healthy human individuals. Regarding the study as a whole: Sharing of clonotypes among donors was expected to vary with sequencing depth.

None of the donors, who were healthy HIV-negative adults, had recently had acute infections or vaccinations. CDR1 and CDR2 from the germline V gene are MDHEN and SYDVKM. The CDR3 is made up of 18 amino acids. With 4 bases clipped from V and 4 bases from J, the junction kept 9 bases outside the gene matches. The V gene is TRBV28, the J gene TRBJ2-2; 13 nucleotides match TRBD2. The receptor's source is a man between 18 and 29 years old in good health. The sequenced material came from memory CD8+ T cells sorted from blood. Subset in this sample: CD45RO+ cells pooled with CCR7-negative TemRA cells. The CDR3 region is CASSSGTSGDFSTGELFF. For the CDR3, the DNA is TGTGCCAGCAGTTCCGGGACTAGCGGGGATTTTAGCACCGGGGAGCTGTTTTTT.